This T cell receptor (beta chain) was retrieved from a study of cytomegalovirus exposure and HLA in healthy donors. Broader study findings: Reports indicated that the classifier achieved high specificity and sensitivity in diagnosing cytomegalovirus status.

On this clone itself: Antigen unknown.

It was with 60 Vbeta and 13 Jbeta primers that the PCR ran. This table comes from immunoSEQ multiplex PCR, and its TCRdb copy is limited to in-frame clones, with some not included. This table holds more than 70,000 clones, about three quarters found once. This CDR3 region has 14 residues. Trimming took off 2 bases at V and 0 bases at J, with 10 bases between the two ends. Germline V gene data show CDR1 as GTSNPN and CDR2 as SVGIG (reference sequence). The chain has TRBV30 and TRBJ1-2; D unclear. The sequenced material came from PBMCs. The TCR comes from a boy aged 5-17 years in good health and CMV-seronegative. The CDR3 DNA is TGTGCCTGGAGTCGGGATAACACTAACTATGGCTACACCTTC. Residues: CAWSRDNTNYGYTF.